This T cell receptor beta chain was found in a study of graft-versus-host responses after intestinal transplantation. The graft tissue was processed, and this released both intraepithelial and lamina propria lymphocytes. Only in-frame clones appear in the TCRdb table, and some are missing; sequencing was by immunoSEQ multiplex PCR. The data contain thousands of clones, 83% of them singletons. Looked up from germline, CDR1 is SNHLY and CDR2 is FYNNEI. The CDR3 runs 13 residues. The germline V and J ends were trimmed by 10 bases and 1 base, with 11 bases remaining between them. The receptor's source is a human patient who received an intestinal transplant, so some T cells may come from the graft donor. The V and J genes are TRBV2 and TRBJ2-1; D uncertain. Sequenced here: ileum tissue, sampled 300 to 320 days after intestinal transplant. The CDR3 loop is CAIGPGSYNEQFF. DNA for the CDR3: TGTGCCATAGGACCGGGTTCCTACAATGAGCAGTTCTTC.